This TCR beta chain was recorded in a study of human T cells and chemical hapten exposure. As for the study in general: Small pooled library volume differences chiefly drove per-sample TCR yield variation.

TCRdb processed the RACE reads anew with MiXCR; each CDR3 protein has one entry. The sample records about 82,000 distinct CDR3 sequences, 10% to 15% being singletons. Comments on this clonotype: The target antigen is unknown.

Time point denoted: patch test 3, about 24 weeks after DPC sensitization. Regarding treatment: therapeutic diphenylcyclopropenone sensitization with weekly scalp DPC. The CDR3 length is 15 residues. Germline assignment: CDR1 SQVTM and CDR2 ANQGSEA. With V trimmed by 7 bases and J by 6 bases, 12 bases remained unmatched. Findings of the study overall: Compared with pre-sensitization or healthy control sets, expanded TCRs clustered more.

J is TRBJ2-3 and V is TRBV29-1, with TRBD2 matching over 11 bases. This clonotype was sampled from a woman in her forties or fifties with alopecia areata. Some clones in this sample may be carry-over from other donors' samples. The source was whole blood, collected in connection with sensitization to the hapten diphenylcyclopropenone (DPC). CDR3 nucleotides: TGCAGCGCCGAGGGGACTAGCGGATCGAGGGATACGCAGTATTTT. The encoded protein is CSAEGTSGSRDTQYF.